The 2 T cell receptor beta chains listed next were all sequenced from one sample in a study of T cells in Graves' hyperthyroidism and ophthalmopathy. Researchers took RNA transcripts and amplified the TCR beta CDR3 regions from them. Researchers ran a first-round RT-PCR on the TCR CDR3 using the HTBI primer set. TCRdb used MiXCR to reprocess the multiplex PCR reads, holding one entry per CDR3 protein. The profile shows over 550,000 distinct CDR3 sequences, around 17% of them singletons. Sequencing was done on a sample of blood. These receptors all stem from a woman between 18 and 29 years old with Graves' hyperthyroidism.

This clonotype came up many times. The V call is TRBV27, the J call TRBJ2-5, with TRBD2 identical over 9 bases. Germline lookup yields CDR1 MNHEY and CDR2 SMNVEV (reference sequence). The CDR3 is made up of 14 amino acids. The V and J ends lost 5 bases and 4 bases, in that order; junction bases with no gene match: 5. The CDR3: CASSPKTSGETQYF. The CDR3 DNA is TGTGCCAGCAGTCCCAAGACTAGCGGAGAGACCCAGTACTTC.

This clonotype occurred a few times. A read error may be the cause here, since a much bigger clone is one base away. The V call is TRBV6-1, the J call TRBJ2-2; 9 bases are shared with TRBD2. The germline V gene encodes CDR1 MNHNS and CDR2 SASEGT. After removal of 4 bases from V and 3 bases from J, the junction contained 0 bases not matched to a gene. This CDR3 is built from 14 residues. The CDR3 DNA reads TGTGCCAGCAGTGGACTAGCGGACACCGGGGAGCTGTTTTTT. Protein sequence: CASSGLADTGELFF.